This T cell receptor beta chain was found in a study of T cells in Graves' hyperthyroidism and ophthalmopathy. Amplification of TCR beta CDR3 regions used RNA as the template. Initially, a first-round RT-PCR of the TCR CDR3 employed the HTBI primer set. One entry per CDR3 protein, called by TCRdb with MiXCR from the multiplex PCR reads. The table lists fewer than 650,000 distinct CDR3 sequences, 14% of them singletons. Trimming removed 4 bases at V and 5 bases at J, with 14 bases between. This CDR3 is 13 amino acids long. The V gene's germline CDR1 is GTSNPN and CDR2 SVGIG (reference sequence). PBMCs were collected from an approximately 9.4 ml volume of fresh peripheral blood.

V gene TRBV30 combines with J gene TRBJ1-1; a possible D gene is TRBD1 (5 bases). The sample taken for sequencing was blood. The receptor's source is a woman aged 30 to 39 with Graves' hyperthyroidism that later progressed to Graves' ophthalmopathy. The CDR3 coding sequence is TGTGCCTGGACAAAGGGGCTGGGAACTGAAGCTTTCTTT. It codes for CAWTKGLGTEAFF.